The 4 T cell receptor beta chains below all came from one sample that was sequenced in a study of blood T cell repertoires in COVID-19 (TCRdb year 2020). The library came from the immunoSEQ multiplex PCR assay. In its TCRdb copy, this immuneACCESS table keeps in-frame sequences only and misses some clones. Where compared with another copy, unresolved V genes explain less than half of these, and the others have no known cause. Counted in this sample were 150,000 to 200,000 clones; around 80% of them appeared once. The ten largest clones take up 3.4% of the sample. Sample: PBMCs or T cells enriched from blood (not recorded which). The receptor set was obtained from a woman aged 55 to 70 who had recovered from COVID-19.

The V and J genes are TRBV4-2 and TRBJ1-6; weak D call: TRBD1 (5 bases). The germline V gene has CDR1 LGHNA and CDR2 YNFKEQ. The CDR3 contains 16 residues. V lost 3 bases to trimming and J lost 4 bases, with 13 bases between them. CDR3 DNA: TGTGCCAGCAGCCAGCGACAGCCCAGATATAATTCACCCCTCCACTTT. It specifies CASSQRQPRYNSPLHF.

This clone has just one count. The rearrangement joins TRBV5-4 to TRBJ1-1; D is unresolved. The V gene's germline CDR1 is SGHNT and CDR2 YYREEE (reference sequence). The V end was cut by 0 bases, the J end by 0 bases, with 6 bases between. This CDR3 spans 14 amino acids. This CDR3 reads CASSLGIMNTEAFF. The CDR3 DNA follows: TGTGCCAGCAGCTTGGGTATTATGAACACTGAAGCTTTCTTT.

This chain joins TRBV2 and TRBJ1-2, with a possible D match to TRBD1 (6 bases). CDR1 is SNHLY, CDR2 FYNNEI, per germline. The CDR3 has 14 amino acids. V was clipped by 10 bases and J by 0 bases, with 15 bases between them. The DNA of the CDR3 is TGTGCCACCGAGGGGGGGCGTACTAACTATGGCTACACCTTC. It is translated as CATEGGRTNYGYTF. Variable domain in full (rest from reference TRBV2 and TRBJ1-2): EPEVTQTPSHQVTQMGQEVILRCVPISNHLYFYWYRQILGQKVEFLVSFYNNEISEKSEIFDDQFSVERPDGSNFTLKIRSTKLEDSAMYFCATEGGRTNYGYTFGSGTRLTVV.

The chain is built from TRBV20-1 and TRBJ2-5; D might be TRBD1 (6 bases). V was cut by 5 bases and J by 5 bases, with 9 bases left in between. Germline values: CDR1 DFQATT, CDR2 SNEGSKA (reference sequence). The CDR3 has 11 amino acids. In DNA, the CDR3 is TGCAGTGCTCAGAGGGGGGAGACCCAGTACTTC. This codes for CSAQRGETQYF.